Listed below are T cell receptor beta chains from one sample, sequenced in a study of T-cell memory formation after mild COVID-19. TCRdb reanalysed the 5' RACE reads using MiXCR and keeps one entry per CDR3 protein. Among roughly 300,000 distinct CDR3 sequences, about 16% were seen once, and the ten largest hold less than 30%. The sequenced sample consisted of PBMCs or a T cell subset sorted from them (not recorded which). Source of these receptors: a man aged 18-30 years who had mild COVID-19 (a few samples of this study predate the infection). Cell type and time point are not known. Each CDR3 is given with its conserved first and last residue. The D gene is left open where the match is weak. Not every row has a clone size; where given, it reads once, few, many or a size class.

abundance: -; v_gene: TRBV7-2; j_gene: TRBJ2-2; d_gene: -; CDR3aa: CATRLGGFGTGELFF; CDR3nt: TGTGCCACCCGGTTGGGGGGCTTTGGTACCGGGGAGCTGTTTTTT
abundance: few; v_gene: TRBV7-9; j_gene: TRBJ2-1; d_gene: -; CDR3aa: CASSPVGKEQFF; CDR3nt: TGTGCCAGCAGCCCCGTGGGTAAGGAGCAGTTCTTC
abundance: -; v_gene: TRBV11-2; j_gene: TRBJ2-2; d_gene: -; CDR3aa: CASSFTGSGELFF; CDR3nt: TGTGCCAGCAGCTTCACAGGTTCCGGGGAGCTGTTTTTT
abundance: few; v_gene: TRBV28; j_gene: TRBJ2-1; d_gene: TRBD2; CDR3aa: CASSSPTSGAYNEQFF; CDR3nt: TGTGCCAGCAGTTCCCCGACTAGCGGGGCGTACAATGAGCAGTTCTTC
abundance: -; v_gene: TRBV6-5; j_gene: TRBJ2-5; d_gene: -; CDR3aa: CASSQLDGYQETQYF; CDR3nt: TGTGCCAGCAGTCAACTAGACGGGTACCAAGAGACCCAGTACTTC
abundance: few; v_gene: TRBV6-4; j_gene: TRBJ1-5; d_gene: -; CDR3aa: CASSVNQPQHF; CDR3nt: TGTGCCAGCAGTGTGAATCAGCCCCAGCATTTT
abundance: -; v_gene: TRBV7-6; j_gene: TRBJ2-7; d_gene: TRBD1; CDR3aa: CASSLVPGQGPYEQYF; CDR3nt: TGTGCCAGCAGCTTAGTTCCGGGACAGGGTCCCTACGAGCAGTACTTC
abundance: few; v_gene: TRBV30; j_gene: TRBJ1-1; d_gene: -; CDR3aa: CAWSASNTEAFF; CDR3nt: TGTGCCTGGAGTGCCTCGAACACTGAAGCTTTCTTT
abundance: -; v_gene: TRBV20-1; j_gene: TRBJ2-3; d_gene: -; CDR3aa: CSARVLAGRTDTQYF; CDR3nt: TGCAGTGCTAGAGTTCTTGCGGGGCGCACAGATACGCAGTATTTT
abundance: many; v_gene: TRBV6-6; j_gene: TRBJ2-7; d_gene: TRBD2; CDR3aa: CASSYGSGGGEQYF; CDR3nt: TGTGCCAGCAGTTATGGTAGCGGGGGTGGGGAGCAGTACTTC
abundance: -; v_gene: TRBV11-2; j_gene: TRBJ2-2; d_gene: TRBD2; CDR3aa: CASSLWGGNTGELFF; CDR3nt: TGTGCCAGCAGCCTCTGGGGGGGGAACACCGGGGAGCTGTTTTTT
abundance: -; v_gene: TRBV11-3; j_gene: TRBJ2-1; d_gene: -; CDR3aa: CASSLDQSGTSSYNEQFF; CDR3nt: TGTGCCAGCAGCTTAGACCAATCCGGGACAAGCTCCTACAATGAGCAGTTCTTC
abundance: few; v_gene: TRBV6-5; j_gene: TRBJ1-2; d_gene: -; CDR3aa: CASKRFNYGYTF; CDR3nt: TGTGCCAGCAAGCGGTTCAACTATGGCTACACCTTC
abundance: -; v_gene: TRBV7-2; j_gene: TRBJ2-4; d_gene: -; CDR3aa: CASSTSRRNIQYF; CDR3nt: TGTGCCAGCAGCACTAGCAGACGAAACATTCAGTACTTC
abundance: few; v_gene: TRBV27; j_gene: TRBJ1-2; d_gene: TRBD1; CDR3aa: CASSTGQGLDYGYTF; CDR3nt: TGTGCCAGCAGTACGGGACAGGGGTTGGACTATGGCTACACCTTC
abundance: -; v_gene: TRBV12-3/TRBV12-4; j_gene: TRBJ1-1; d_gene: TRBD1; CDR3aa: CASSPATGGNTEAFF; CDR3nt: TGTGCCAGCAGTCCCGCGACAGGGGGCAACACTGAAGCTTTCTTT
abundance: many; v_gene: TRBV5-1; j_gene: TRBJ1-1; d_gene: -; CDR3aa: CASSFVGGTQSEAFF; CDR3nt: TGCGCCAGCAGCTTCGTTGGGGGGACCCAGTCTGAAGCTTTCTTT
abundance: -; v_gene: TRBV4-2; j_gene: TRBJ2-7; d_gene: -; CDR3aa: CASSQYGGIYEQYF; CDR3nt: TGTGCCAGCAGCCAGTATGGGGGCATCTACGAGCAGTACTTC